These 18 T cell receptor beta chains originate from one sample sequenced in a study of blood T cell repertoires in COVID-19 (dated by TCRdb to about 2020). The library was produced with the immunoSEQ multiplex PCR assay. TCRdb retrieved this table from immuneACCESS and kept in-frame rearrangements only. Not all clones are present; in checked studies, unresolved V genes account for under half, and no reason is known for the remainder. Recorded for this sample are 170,000 or so clones; around 83% of them occurred a single time. About 8.3% of the sample is taken by the ten largest. The sequenced sample consisted of peripheral blood. These receptors were taken from a woman aged 70-85 years with COVID-19, enrolled during active disease.

This clone was found a few times. The chain recombines TRBV18 with TRBJ1-5, with 8 bases identical to TRBD1. CDR1 and CDR2 (germline): KGHSH, LQKENI. V was clipped by 6 bases and J by 2 bases; unmatched bases: 12. The CDR3 loop spans 17 amino acids. The CDR3: CASSPGQGAGGNQPQHF. The CDR3 region has the DNA TGTGCCAGCTCCCCGGGGCAGGGGGCGGGCGGCAATCAGCCCCAGCATTTT.

The chain has TRBV28 and TRBJ1-2; perhaps TRBD1 as D (5 bases). The CDR3 sequence is 18 residues long. V lost 4 bases, J lost 4 bases, and 25 bases lay in between. Germline values: CDR1 MDHEN, CDR2 SYDVKM. This chain's CDR3 is CASSSPEGAYGGVYGYTF. The DNA of the CDR3 is TGTGCCAGCAGTTCCCCTGAAGGGGCCTACGGAGGGGTCTATGGCTACACCTTC.

This chain uses TRBV29-1 with TRBJ1-2; 8 nucleotides agree with TRBD1. The J segment lost 5 bases and the V segment lost 7 bases, leaving 9 bases of the junction unmatched. CDR3 length: 13 residues. Looked up from germline, CDR1 is SQVTM and CDR2 is ANQGSEA. CDR3 residues: CSANQGASYGYTF. The DNA of the CDR3 is TGCAGCGCTAATCAGGGGGCGAGTTATGGCTACACCTTC.

The chain links TRBV24-1 to TRBJ2-2, with a possible D match to TRBD1 (5 bases). Deletions cut 2 bases from V and 6 bases from J, with 6 bases between. Germline assignment: CDR1 KGHDR and CDR2 SFDVKD. The CDR3 loop spans 13 amino acids. CDR3 nucleotides: TGTGCCACCAGTGATTGGGGCCCCGGGGAGCTGTTTTTT. Amino acid sequence: CATSDWGPGELFF.

The rearrangement links TRBV7-2 to TRBJ1-4; D is possibly TRBD1 (6 bases). V shed 1 base and J shed 8 bases, with 17 bases lying between them. The V gene's germline CDR1 is SGHTA and CDR2 FQGNSA. The CDR3 is 16 residues long. The DNA for the CDR3 is TGTGCCAGCAGCTTAGAGGCCGGGCCCAGGGGCGAAAAACTGTTTTTT. Protein product: CASSLEAGPRGEKLFF. Supplemented by reference TRBV7-2 and TRBJ1-4, the full variable domain reads GAGVSQSPSNKVTEKGKDVELRCDPISGHTALYWYRQSLGQGLEFLIYFQGNSAPDKSGLPSDRFSAERTGGSVSTLTIQRTQQEDSAVYLCASSLEAGPRGEKLFFGSGTQLSVL.

The CDR3 reads CASSKIVSGGSYNEQFF. CDR3 bases: TGTGCCAGCTCAAAAATTGTAAGCGGAGGCTCCTACAATGAGCAGTTCTTC. The J gene is TRBJ2-1, the V gene TRBV18; maybe TRBD2 (5 bases). Deletions cut 5 bases from V and 0 bases from J, with 17 bases between. The germline V gene has CDR1 KGHSH and CDR2 LQKENI. CDR3 length equals 17 residues. Full variable domain (remainder filled in from reference TRBV18 and TRBJ2-1): NAGVMQNPRHLVRRRGQEARLRCSPMKGHSHVYWYRQLPEEGLKFMVYLQKENIIDESGMPKERFSAEFPKEGPSILRIQQVVRGDSAAYFCASSKIVSGGSYNEQFFGPGTRLTVL.

This clone was counted a few times. This chain joins TRBV30 and TRBJ2-7, with TRBD1 identical over 7 bases. Per the germline V gene, CDR1 is GTSNPN and CDR2 is SVGIG (reference sequence). This CDR3 is built from 13 residues. The V gene end was trimmed by 2 bases and the J gene end by 2 bases; junction bases not matched to a gene: 3. CDR3 in DNA: TGTGCCTGGAGTAAGGGGGCCCCCTACGAGCAGTACTTC. Encoded protein: CAWSKGAPYEQYF.

The rearrangement joins TRBV5-1 to TRBJ1-4; D is ambiguous. V lost 8 bases and J 5 bases, leaving 19 bases between the germline ends. The germline V gene has CDR1 SGHRS and CDR2 YFSETQ. The CDR3 is made up of 15 amino acids. The CDR3 sequence is CASSPSGSSNEKLFF. DNA for the CDR3: TGCGCCAGTTCTCCTTCCGGGTCCTCCAATGAAAAACTGTTTTTT.

This clone was counted only a few times. The CDR3 sequence: CASSLGTTGELFF. CDR3 DNA: TGCGCCAGCAGCTTGGGGACAACCGGGGAGCTGTTTTTT. This chain links TRBV5-1 with TRBJ2-2, with TRBD1 as a possible D gene (5 bases). The CDR3 runs 13 residues. The V end was cut by 0 bases, the J end by 5 bases, with 5 bases between. Germline assignment: CDR1 SGHRS and CDR2 YFSETQ. Combining the CDR3 with reference TRBV5-1 and TRBJ2-2 gives the whole variable domain KAGVTQTPRYLIKTRGQQVTLSCSPISGHRSVSWYQQTPGQGLQFLFEYFSETQRNKGNFPGRFSGRQFSNSRSEMNVSTLELGDSALYLCASSLGTTGELFFGEGSRLTVL.

The chain employs TRBV19 and TRBJ2-7; TRBD1 aligns across 7 bases. CDR3 size: 14 residues. From germline, CDR1 is LNHDA and CDR2 SQIVND (reference sequence). Trimming took 6 bases from V and 3 from J; bases not matched to a gene: 8. The CDR3 sequence is CASSIRTGGYEQYF. In nucleotides, the CDR3 is TGTGCCAGTAGCATTCGGACAGGAGGCTACGAGCAGTACTTC.

The chain couples TRBV19 to TRBJ2-3, with 11 bases that match TRBD2. The CDR3 covers 18 residues. Trimming cost V 5 bases and J 0 bases; bases outside gene matches: 10. Germline V lookup: CDR1 LNHDA, CDR2 SQIVND (reference sequence). CDR3 protein: CASSFLGTSGASTDTQYF. CDR3 DNA sequence: TGTGCCAGTAGTTTCCTAGGGACTAGCGGCGCGAGCACAGATACGCAGTATTTT.

This rearrangement joins TRBV5-4 to TRBJ1-6; the match to TRBD1 covers 7 bases. The germline gives CDR1 SGHNT, CDR2 YYREEE (reference sequence). This CDR3 contains 17 residues. Trimming removed 1 base from V and 0 bases from J; junction bases left unmatched: 4. CDR3 sequence (DNA): TGTGCCAGCAGCTTGCAGGGGGTCCCCTCCTATAATTCACCCCTCCACTTT. Its protein is CASSLQGVPSYNSPLHF.

The rearrangement uses TRBV24-1 and TRBJ1-2; 7 positions agree with TRBD1. The trim removed 3 bases at V and 8 bases at J, leaving 11 bases unmatched. The CDR3 has 15 residues. Germline V gene sequence: CDR1 KGHDR, CDR2 SFDVKD. The DNA of the CDR3 is TGTGCCACCAGTGATCCACTTACAGGGGCGGCAGGCTACACCTTC. It is translated as CATSDPLTGAAGYTF.

This clone showed up just once. The CDR3, as DNA: TGCAGTGCTAGAGATCAAGGAGGCGCTTTCTTT. Translating gives CSARDQGGAFF. The rearrangement uses TRBV20-1 and TRBJ1-1; no definite D call. This CDR3 contains 11 residues. The V gene lost 0 bases and the J gene lost 11 bases, with 10 bases spanning the gap. From germline, CDR1 is DFQATT and CDR2 SNEGSKA (reference sequence).

This chain joins TRBV19 and TRBJ1-5; no firm D call. Germline V CDR1 and CDR2: LNHDA, SQIVND (reference sequence). There are 14 residues in the CDR3. V lost 7 bases to trimming and J lost 1 base, with 11 bases between them. This CDR3 is CASTSKRSNQPQHF. CDR3 nucleotide sequence: TGTGCCAGTACCTCTAAGCGGAGCAATCAGCCCCAGCATTTT. The complete variable domain, with remaining parts taken from reference TRBV19 and TRBJ1-5, reads DGGITQSPKYLFRKEGQNVTLSCEQNLNHDAMYWYRQDPGQGLRLIYYSQIVNDFQKGDIAEGYSVSREKKESFPLTVTSAQKNPTAFYLCASTSKRSNQPQHFGDGTRLSIL.

This clone was seen once. The V gene is TRBV9, the J gene TRBJ2-7; D call uncertain. V dropped 0 bases and J dropped 2 bases, with 12 bases sitting between them. CDR1 is SGDLS and CDR2 is YYNGEE in the germline V gene. This CDR3 contains 15 residues. The CDR3 here is CASSVGPRTTYEQYF. As DNA, the CDR3 is TGTGCCAGCAGCGTAGGTCCTAGAACCACCTACGAGCAGTACTTC.

The V and J genes are TRBV5-1 and TRBJ1-1; possible D gene TRBD1, 5 bases. The CDR3 contains 13 residues. Trimming cost V 4 bases and J 3 bases, with 10 bases left between them. From germline, CDR1 is SGHRS and CDR2 YFSETQ. This CDR3 reads CASSPRQYTEAFF. The CDR3 DNA is TGCGCCAGCAGCCCACGACAGTACACTGAAGCTTTCTTT.

The chain combines TRBV24-1 with TRBJ1-5, with a weak D call TRBD1 (6 bases). Germline loops: CDR1 KGHDR, CDR2 SFDVKD. Trimming left V 5 bases short and J 0 bases short, with 10 bases between. The CDR3 is 15 amino acids. The DNA for the CDR3 is TGTGCCACCAGTGGGGGGCAGGGTAGCAATCAGCCCCAGCATTTT. This gives the protein CATSGGQGSNQPQHF.